The 15 T cell receptor beta chains given below trace back to one sample, sequenced in a study of cytotoxic CD8 clonotypes in ibrutinib-treated CLL (dated by TCRdb to the early 2020s). The library was prepared using the immunoSEQ multiplex PCR assay. TCRdb stores this immuneACCESS table with in-frame sequences only. Part of the clones is absent; in the studies checked, under half of the shortfall reflects unresolved V genes, and no reason is known for the rest. The sample table records over 100,000 clones; approximately 58% of these occur just once. Together, the top ten hold more than 35% of the sample. In light of the paper, this sample's time point label describes: around 25 months on ibrutinib. This specimen was PBMCs, taken after 24 months of ibrutinib treatment. These receptors all stem from a human donor with chronic lymphocytic leukemia.

J is TRBJ2-5 and V is TRBV29-1; 12 bases match TRBD2. The trim removed 7 bases at V and 2 bases at J, leaving 2 bases unmatched. The CDR3 is 13 residues long. Germline V gives CDR1 SQVTM, CDR2 ANQGSEA. DNA for the CDR3: TGCAGCGCCGGACTAGCGGGGCAAGAGACCCAGTACTTC. Encoded protein: CSAGLAGQETQYF.

The chain carries TRBV30 and TRBJ1-1, with TRBD1 matching 9 bases. The ends lost 2 bases at V and 1 base at J; junction bases unmatched: 5. The CDR3 has 15 amino acids. CDR1 is GTSNPN and CDR2 is SVGIG in the germline V gene (reference sequence). In DNA, the CDR3 is TGTGCCTGGAGTAGGCCGGACAGGGGGAACACTGAAGCTTTCTTT. Protein: CAWSRPDRGNTEAFF.

The CDR3: CASSPPGRLSYNEQFF. Here the CDR3 DNA reads TGTGCCAGCAGTCCCCCCGGGCGGCTCTCCTACAATGAGCAGTTCTTC. The genes are TRBV11-1 and TRBJ2-1; D unresolved. CDR1 is SGHAT and CDR2 is FQDESV in the germline V gene (reference sequence). This CDR3 contains 16 residues. V was pared by 6 bases and J by 0 bases, with 15 bases between. Looking up the rest from reference TRBV11-1 and TRBJ2-1 gives the full variable domain: EAEVAQSPRYKITEKSQAVAFWCDPISGHATLYWYRQILGQGPELLVQFQDESVVDDSQLPKDRFSAERLKGVDSTLKIQPAELGDSAMYLCASSPPGRLSYNEQFFGPGTRLTVL.

This chain connects TRBV7-2 to TRBJ1-5; the D is unclear. The CDR3 spans 13 residues. Germline values: CDR1 SGHTA, CDR2 FQGNSA. V was clipped by 3 bases and J by 6 bases, with 9 bases between them. The CDR3 sequence is CASSLAGRQPQHF. DNA for the CDR3: TGTGCCAGCAGCTTGGCAGGTCGTCAGCCCCAGCATTTT.

The chain joins TRBV28 to TRBJ2-7; tentatively, D is TRBD1 (6 bases). V was pared by 5 bases and J by 11 bases, with 13 bases between. The CDR3 totals 11 residues. Germline V gives CDR1 MDHEN, CDR2 SYDVKM. In nucleotides, the CDR3 is TGTGCCAGCAGTCTAGCAGGGGAGAAGTACTTC. This translates into CASSLAGEKYF.

This chain links TRBV15 with TRBJ1-6; tentative D call: TRBD1 (6 bases). This CDR3 comprises 14 residues. Trimming removed 2 bases from V and 10 bases from J, with 12 bases in between. Germline assignment: CDR1 LNHNV and CDR2 YYDKDF (reference sequence). CDR3 sequence: CATSRNRVRSPLHF. The CDR3 DNA is TGTGCCACCAGCAGAAACAGGGTCAGGTCACCCCTCCACTTT.

This clone came up once. The rearrangement uses TRBV29-1 and TRBJ2-1, with D possibly being TRBD1 (7 bases). CDR1 is SQVTM, CDR2 ANQGSEA, per germline. V was shortened by 5 bases and J by 7 bases, with 15 bases between the two germline ends. CDR3 length: 13 residues. CDR3 nucleotide sequence: TGCAGCGTTTTCAGGGGGGCCGGTAATGAGCAGTTCTTC. Protein: CSVFRGAGNEQFF.

The chain uses TRBV6-1 and TRBJ1-1, with D possibly TRBD1 on 5 matching bases. The germline gives CDR1 MNHNS, CDR2 SASEGT. Trimming removed 1 base from V and 5 bases from J, with 14 bases in between. The CDR3 length is 15 residues. CDR3 in DNA: TGTGCCAGCAGTGAAGATTGGGGGGACTTAACTGAAGCTTTCTTT. Translation: CASSEDWGDLTEAFF.

The chain couples TRBV18 to TRBJ2-7, with TRBD1 matching 10 bases. From germline, CDR1 is KGHSH and CDR2 LQKENI. V was clipped by 4 bases and J by 11 bases; unmatched bases: 5. CDR3 length equals 12 residues. The CDR3 DNA reads as TGTGCCAGCTCACTCGGACAGGGGGGAAAGTACTTC. Its translation is CASSLGQGGKYF.

The V call is TRBV4-1, the J call TRBJ1-1; TRBD1 agrees at 7 bases. V lost 1 base and J lost 7; bases outside the gene matches: 9. Germline V gene data show CDR1 as MGHRA and CDR2 as YSYEKL. The CDR3 is made up of 15 amino acids. The CDR3 region has the DNA TGCGCCAGCAGCCAAGGACATGACAGGGCTTTTGAAGCTTTCTTT. It codes for CASSQGHDRAFEAFF.

The J gene is TRBJ2-2, the V gene TRBV20-1; D is unclear. This CDR3 comprises 11 residues. Germline-derived CDR1 and CDR2 are DFQATT and SNEGSKA (reference sequence). Trimming took off 3 bases at V and 6 bases at J, with 5 bases between the two ends. CDR3 protein: CSARGPGELFF. The CDR3 region has the DNA TGCAGTGCTAGGGGCCCCGGGGAGCTGTTTTTT.

This clone was counted a few times. This chain joins TRBV29-1 and TRBJ1-1; D is unclear. The germline V gene encodes CDR1 SQVTM and CDR2 ANQGSEA. The CDR3 has 11 amino acids. The ends were cut back, 3 bases at V and 1 base at J, with 3 bases in the middle. CDR3 sequence reads: CSVDRNTEAFF. In DNA, the CDR3 is TGCAGCGTTGACAGGAACACTGAAGCTTTCTTT.

This clone was recorded a few times. V usage is TRBV7-9 and J usage is TRBJ2-7; the D gene is possibly TRBD1 (6 bases). V was trimmed by 5 bases and J by 1 base, leaving 12 bases between them. This CDR3 is 14 amino acids long. Germline loops: CDR1 SEHNR, CDR2 FQNEAQ (reference sequence). The chain's CDR3 is CASSPDRYSYEQYF. The CDR3 DNA reads TGTGCCAGCAGCCCTGACAGGTATTCCTACGAGCAGTACTTC.

This clone turned up a few times. J is TRBJ2-7 and V is TRBV6-5, with TRBD1 as a possible D gene (5 bases). CDR1 MNHEY and CDR2 SVGAGI come from the germline V gene. The germline V and J ends were trimmed by 5 bases and 3 bases, with 11 bases remaining between them. The CDR3 is 13 residues long. Here the CDR3 reads CASSRQRNYEQYF. CDR3 in DNA: TGTGCCAGCAGTCGACAGAGAAACTACGAGCAGTACTTC.

The chain recombines TRBV7-9 with TRBJ2-7; weak D call: TRBD2 (6 bases). Germline CDR1 SEHNR, CDR2 FQNEAQ (reference sequence). Trimming removed 2 bases from V and 3 bases from J, with 14 bases in between. The CDR3 runs 15 residues. CDR3 nucleotide sequence: TGTGCCAGCAGCTTAAGTGGGGGGTCCAACTACGAGCAGTACTTC. It encodes CASSLSGGSNYEQYF.